This T cell receptor beta chain was sequenced in a study of shared clonotypes between healthy human individuals. V was cut by 1 base and J by 6 bases, with 12 bases left in between. The CDR3 is 14 residues long. Germline values: CDR1 LNHNV, CDR2 YYDKDF (reference sequence). Only a few counts were recorded for this clone. Its antigen is unknown. This table comes from immunoSEQ multiplex PCR, and its TCRdb copy is limited to in-frame clones, with some not included. Among roughly 1,000,000 clones listed, 78% were seen once. Regarding the study as a whole: Between four donors, naive CD4 clonotypes were shared at a level of about 5%. Generation probabilities of non-shared clonotypes were lower (relative to those shared by all four donors).

Input material: memory CD4+ T cells from PBMCs. The subset here: CD45RA-negative fraction. V is TRBV15 and J is TRBJ1-1; D may be TRBD1 (5 bases). This TCR was recovered from a man between 18 and 29 years old in good health. Some clones in this sample may be carry-over from other donors' samples. The CDR3 is CATSRVGELAEAFF. The CDR3 coding sequence is TGTGCCACCAGCAGAGTGGGGGAGTTGGCTGAAGCTTTCTTT.